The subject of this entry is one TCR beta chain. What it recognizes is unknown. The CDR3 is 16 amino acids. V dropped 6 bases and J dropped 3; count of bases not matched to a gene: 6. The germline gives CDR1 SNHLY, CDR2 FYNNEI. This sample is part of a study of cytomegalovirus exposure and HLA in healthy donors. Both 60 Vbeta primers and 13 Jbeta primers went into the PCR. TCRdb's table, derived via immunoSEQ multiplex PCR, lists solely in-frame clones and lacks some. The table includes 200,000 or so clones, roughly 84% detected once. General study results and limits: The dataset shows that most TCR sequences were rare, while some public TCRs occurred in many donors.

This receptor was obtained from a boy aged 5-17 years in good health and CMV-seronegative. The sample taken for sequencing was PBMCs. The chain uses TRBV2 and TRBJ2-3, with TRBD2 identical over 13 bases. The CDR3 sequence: CASSVGLAGDTDTQYF. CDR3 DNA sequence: TGTGCCAGCAGCGTAGGACTAGCGGGGGATACAGATACGCAGTATTTT.